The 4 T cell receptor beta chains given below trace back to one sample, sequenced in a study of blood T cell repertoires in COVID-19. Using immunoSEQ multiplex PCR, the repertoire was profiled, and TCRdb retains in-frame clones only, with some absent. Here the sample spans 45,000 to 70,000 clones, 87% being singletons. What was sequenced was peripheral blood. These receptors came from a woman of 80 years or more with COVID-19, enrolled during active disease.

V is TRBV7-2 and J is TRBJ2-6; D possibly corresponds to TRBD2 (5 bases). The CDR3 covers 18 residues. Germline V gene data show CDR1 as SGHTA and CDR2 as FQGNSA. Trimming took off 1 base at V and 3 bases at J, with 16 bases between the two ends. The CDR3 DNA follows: TGTGCCAGCAGCTTAGTATTCGAAGCGGCGGGTGGGGCCAACGTCCTGACTTTC. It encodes CASSLVFEAAGGANVLTF.

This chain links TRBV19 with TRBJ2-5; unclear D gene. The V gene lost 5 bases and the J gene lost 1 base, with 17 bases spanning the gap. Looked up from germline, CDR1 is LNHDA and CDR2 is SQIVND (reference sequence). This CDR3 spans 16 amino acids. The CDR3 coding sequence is TGTGCCAGTAGTCCCCGAGGCAGAAGTTTCCAAGAGACCCAGTACTTC. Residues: CASSPRGRSFQETQYF.

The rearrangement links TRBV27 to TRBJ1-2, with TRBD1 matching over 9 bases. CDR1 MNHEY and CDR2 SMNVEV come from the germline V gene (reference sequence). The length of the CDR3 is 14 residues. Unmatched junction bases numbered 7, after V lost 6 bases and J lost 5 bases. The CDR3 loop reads CASSLLGTGYGYTF. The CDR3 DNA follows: TGTGCCAGCAGCCTGTTGGGGACAGGGTATGGCTACACCTTC.

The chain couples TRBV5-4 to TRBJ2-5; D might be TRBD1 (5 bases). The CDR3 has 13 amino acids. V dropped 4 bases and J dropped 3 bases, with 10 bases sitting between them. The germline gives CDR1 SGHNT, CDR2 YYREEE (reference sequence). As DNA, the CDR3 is TGTGCCAGCAGCCCAGACAGAAAAGAGACCCAGTACTTC. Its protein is CASSPDRKETQYF.